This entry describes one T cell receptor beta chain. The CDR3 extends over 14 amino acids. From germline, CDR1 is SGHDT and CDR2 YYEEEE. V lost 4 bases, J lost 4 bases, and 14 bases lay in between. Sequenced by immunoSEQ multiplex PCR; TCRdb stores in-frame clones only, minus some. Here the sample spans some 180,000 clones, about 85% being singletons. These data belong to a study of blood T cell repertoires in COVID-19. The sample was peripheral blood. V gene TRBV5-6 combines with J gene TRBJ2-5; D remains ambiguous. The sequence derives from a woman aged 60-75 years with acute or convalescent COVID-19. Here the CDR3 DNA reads TGTGCCAGCAGCGGAAAATTGGGCCCAGAGACCCAGTACTTC. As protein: CASSGKLGPETQYF. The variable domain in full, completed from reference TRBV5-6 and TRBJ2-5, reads DAGVTQSPTHLIKTRGQQVTLRCSPKSGHDTVSWYQQALGQGPQFIFQYYEEEERQRGNFPDRFSGHQFPNYSSELNVNALLLGDSALYLCASSGKLGPETQYFGPGTRLLVL.